The following is a T cell receptor (beta chain) sequence with its context. This clone's antigen is unknown. It has no much larger one-base neighbor in the sample; base qualities were not kept. The data are from a study of T cell responses to AZD1222 COVID-19 vaccine (TCRdb year 2021). Looking at the study overall: TCR sequencing covered over 230 trial participants: 207 given two doses of AZD1222 and about 26 given two doses of MenACWY control vaccine. Trial participants were enrolled by age into 18-55, 56-69 and 70-plus year subgroups, with roughly 150, 30 and 60 TCR-sequenced participants respectively. The full study reports these points: In the small 56-69-year group, the increase in depth fell short of significance, most likely because of low power. Vaccine-associated CD4 TCRs spanned the whole spike protein, with dominant responses in regions 160-218 and 743-854. Participants were mostly white British, with more females than males. The authors suggested clonal diversity may have been underestimated. After two AZD1222 doses, spike-specific TCR breadth and depth were significantly higher than at day 0 and than in MenACWY recipients. Because no samples from the day 14 peak response were available, repertoires could be characterized only after the peak T cell response. Conclusions about previously exposed vaccinees are limited because only six or seven AZD1222 recipients were SARS-CoV-2 seropositive at baseline. Reportedly, close to half of the unique spike-specific TCRs recognized epitopes lying outside the regions that are mutated in the B.1.351 and B.1.1.7 variants.

The time point label for this specimen denotes: about 28 days (+/-7) after the second vaccine dose. AZD1222 recipients with second doses at about 4 weeks or about 12 weeks were pooled, because spike-specific TCR depth and breadth did not differ between schedules. Samples from vaccinated people were obtained from the UK trials COV001 and COV002, which included a single-blind randomized controlled phase 2/3 trial of AZD1222 (ChAdOx1 nCoV-19) in healthy adults. For TCRbeta chain sequencing, PBMC samples from trial participants were taken at day 0 and at day 28 after the second dose. The CDR3 regions of human TCRbeta chains were analyzed by immunosequencing. The authors' analysis ran thus. TCRs in the repertoires were compared against a reference library of SARS-CoV-2-specific TCRs that had been generated with the MIRA antigen-specificity platform. Breadth was defined as the fraction of unique TCRs that were SARS-CoV-2-associated. Depth was defined as the fraction of total T cells that were SARS-CoV-2-associated. Using the MIRA data, every spike-specific TCR was mapped to the spike region that the TCR reacted to and assigned to either a CD4 or a CD8 class. Log10-transformed breadth and depth values were compared by one-way ANOVA with Sidak's multiple comparisons tests. As stored in TCRdb, this immuneACCESS dataset retains in-frame rearrangements with V and J assigned. A fraction of the clones does not appear; measured against another copy, unresolved V genes explain less than half of the discrepancy, and the remainder lacks a known reason. V and J calls and clone size follow that table, whereas D and trimming were derived from the DNA. Counted in this sample were approximately 150,000 clones; approximately 89% of them appeared once. The top ten clones comprise roughly 1.3% of the sample.

The specimen was peripheral blood, collected 28 days after the second AZD1222 dose. The receptor was derived from an adult who received the AZD1222 COVID-19 vaccine.

The CDR3 has the sequence CASSEAWDRSSGNTIYF. In nucleotide form, the sequence is TGTGCCAGCAGTGAAGCTTGGGACCGGAGCTCTGGAAACACCATATATTTT. The rearrangement joined TRBV2 to TRBJ1-3; 5 matching bases give a weak D call of TRBD1. From its cysteine to its phenylalanine, the CDR3 spans 17 amino acids. Only the CDR3 region is kept as DNA, spanning 51 bases read in frame from base 1. Deletion took 0 bases off V and 0 bases off J, with a span of 12 bases between the germline ends. The germline V gene yields SNHLY for CDR1 and FYNNEI for CDR2.